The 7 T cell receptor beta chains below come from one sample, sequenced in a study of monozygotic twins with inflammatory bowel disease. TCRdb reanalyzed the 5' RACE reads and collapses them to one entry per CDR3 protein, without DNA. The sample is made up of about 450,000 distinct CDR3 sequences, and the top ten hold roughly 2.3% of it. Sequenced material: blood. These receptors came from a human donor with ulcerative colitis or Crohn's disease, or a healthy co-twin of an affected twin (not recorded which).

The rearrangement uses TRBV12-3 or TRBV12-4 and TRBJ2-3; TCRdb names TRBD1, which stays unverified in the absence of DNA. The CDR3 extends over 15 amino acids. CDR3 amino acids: CASIQNQGSTDTQYF.

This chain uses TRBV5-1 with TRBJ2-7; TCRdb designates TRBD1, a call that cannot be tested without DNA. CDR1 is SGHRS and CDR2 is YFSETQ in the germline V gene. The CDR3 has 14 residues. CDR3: CASSPGQGLDEQYF.

The CDR3 spells CASSPDGYTIYF. The chain recombines TRBV3-1 with TRBJ1-3. The CDR3 runs to 12 residues. Germline V gives CDR1 LGHDT, CDR2 YNNKEL (reference sequence).

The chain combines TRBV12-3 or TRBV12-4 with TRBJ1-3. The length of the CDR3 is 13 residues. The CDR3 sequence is CASSLVGGNTIYF.

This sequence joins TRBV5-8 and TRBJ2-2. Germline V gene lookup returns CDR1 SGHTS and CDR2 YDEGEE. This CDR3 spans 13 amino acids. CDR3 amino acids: CASSLVRRGELFF. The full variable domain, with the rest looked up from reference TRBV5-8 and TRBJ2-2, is EAGVTQSPTHLIKTRGQQATLRCSPISGHTSVYWYQQALGLGLQFLLWYDEGEERNRGNFPPRFSGRQFPNYSSELNVNALELEDSALYLCASSLVRRGELFFGEGSRLTVL.

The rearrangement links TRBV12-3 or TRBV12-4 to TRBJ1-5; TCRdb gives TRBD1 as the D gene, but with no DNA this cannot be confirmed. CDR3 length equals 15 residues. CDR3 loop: CASSRDRASNQPQHF.

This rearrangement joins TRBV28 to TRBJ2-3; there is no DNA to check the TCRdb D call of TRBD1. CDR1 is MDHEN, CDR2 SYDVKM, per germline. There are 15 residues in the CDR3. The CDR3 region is CASRIQGSSTDTQYF. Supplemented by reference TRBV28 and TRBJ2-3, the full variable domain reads DVKVTQSSRYLVKRTGEKVFLECVQDMDHENMFWYRQDPGLGLRLIYFSYDVKMKEKGDIPEGYSVSREKKERFSLILESASTNQTSMYLCASRIQGSSTDTQYFGPGTRLTVL.